These 19 T cell receptor beta chains were sequenced from one sample in a study of blood T cell repertoires in COVID-19. The data were produced by immunoSEQ multiplex PCR, yet TCRdb's version contains in-frame clones alone and is incomplete. The sample has roughly 200,000 clones, 75% to 90% seen once; the top ten hold approximately 8%. The sample was peripheral blood. The receptors originated from an older woman with acute or convalescent COVID-19.

The chain has TRBV19 and TRBJ1-2; D unresolved. V was clipped by 0 bases and J by 2 bases, with 7 bases between them. Germline CDR1 LNHDA, CDR2 SQIVND (reference sequence). This CDR3 comprises 14 residues. This CDR3 is CASSIEGGNYGYTF. The CDR3 nucleotides read TGTGCCAGTAGTATAGAGGGAGGGAACTATGGCTACACCTTC.

The count of this clone is one. The chain carries TRBV28 and TRBJ1-5; D remains ambiguous. V was trimmed by 7 bases and J by 4 bases, leaving 8 bases between them. This CDR3 contains 12 residues. The germline V gene encodes CDR1 MDHEN and CDR2 SYDVKM. The chain's CDR3 is CASMQTNQPQHF. CDR3 DNA sequence: TGTGCCAGCATGCAGACTAATCAGCCCCAGCATTTT.

V and J are TRBV18 and TRBJ2-3; D not certain. The germline V and J ends were trimmed by 3 bases and 0 bases, with 7 bases remaining between them. Germline CDR1 and CDR2: KGHSH and LQKENI. The CDR3 is 14 residues long. CDR3 sequence (DNA): TGTGCCAGCTCACCTCCTTCTAGCACAGATACGCAGTATTTT. Residues: CASSPPSSTDTQYF.

The V gene is TRBV6-4, the J gene TRBJ2-7; TRBD1 matches at 8 bases. Germline V gene data show CDR1 as MRHNA and CDR2 as SNTAGT. Trimming cost V 0 bases and J 6 bases; bases outside gene matches: 1. CDR3 length equals 13 residues. The CDR3 here is CASSDSDRGEQYV. The CDR3 region has the DNA TGTGCCAGCAGTGACTCTGACAGGGGCGAGCAGTACGTC.

The J gene is TRBJ1-3, the V gene TRBV9; possibly TRBD1 for D (5 bases). This CDR3 spans 14 amino acids. Per germline, CDR1 SGDLS and CDR2 YYNGEE. Trimming stripped 3 bases from V and 8 bases from J, with 15 bases between. CDR3 coding DNA: TGTGCCAGCAGCGCCCAGGGTGTGGTAGACACCATATATTTT. It translates to CASSAQGVVDTIYF.

V is TRBV5-1 and J is TRBJ1-1; 9 nucleotides align to TRBD1. Germline V gene sequence: CDR1 SGHRS, CDR2 YFSETQ. J gave up 1 base and V 3 bases, and 4 bases lay outside the gene matches. This CDR3 comprises 15 residues. CDR3 DNA sequence: TGCGCCAGCAGCTCACAGGGGGCGCCGAACACTGAAGCTTTCTTT. Its translation is CASSSQGAPNTEAFF.

The CDR3 region is CASSLTGAHYGYTF. The DNA of the CDR3 is TGTGCCAGCAGTTTGACAGGGGCTCACTATGGCTACACCTTC. The chain joins TRBV28 to TRBJ1-2; TRBD1 matches 8 bases. Germline V gives CDR1 MDHEN, CDR2 SYDVKM. V lost 3 bases and J lost 3; bases outside the gene matches: 3. This CDR3 comprises 14 residues.

Only one count was recorded for this clone. The chain uses TRBV7-2 and TRBJ1-5; 10 nucleotides agree with TRBD1. From germline, CDR1 is SGHTA and CDR2 FQGNSA. Trimming cost V 4 bases and J 9 bases; bases outside gene matches: 12. The length of the CDR3 is 16 residues. Written as DNA, the CDR3 is TGTGCCAGCAGCTCACGAGGGACAGGGGCTGAAACGCCCCAGCATTTT. Translating gives CASSSRGTGAETPQHF. Using reference TRBV7-2 and TRBJ1-5 for the parts outside the CDR3, the full variable domain is GAGVSQSPSNKVTEKGKDVELRCDPISGHTALYWYRQSLGQGLEFLIYFQGNSAPDKSGLPSDRFSAERTGGSVSTLTIQRTQQEDSAVYLCASSSRGTGAETPQHFGDGTRLSIL.

The chain employs TRBV2 and TRBJ1-2; the D gene is possibly TRBD1 (6 bases). Germline V gene data show CDR1 as SNHLY and CDR2 as FYNNEI. CDR3 length: 16 amino acids. V was clipped by 8 bases and J by 3 bases, with 22 bases between them. The CDR3: CASSGAPTGGDYGYTF. The CDR3 region has the DNA TGTGCCAGCTCCGGGGCACCGACAGGAGGTGACTATGGCTACACCTTC.

The chain couples TRBV6-4 to TRBJ1-2, with TRBD1 matching over 9 bases. Germline-derived CDR1 and CDR2 are MRHNA and SNTAGT. Germline trimming cut 3 bases from V and 1 base from J; bases unmatched to any gene: 3. There are 15 residues in the CDR3. CDR3 residues: CASSEQGAVNYGYTF. Here the CDR3 DNA reads TGTGCCAGCAGTGAACAGGGGGCGGTTAACTATGGCTACACCTTC.

The chain employs TRBV25-1 and TRBJ2-2; D gene uncertain. Trimming removed 6 bases at V and 0 bases at J, with 8 bases between. CDR3 size: 14 residues. The germline gives CDR1 MGHDK, CDR2 SYGVNS. The CDR3 DNA sequence: TGTGCCAGCAGGCAGTTGTCGAACACCGGGGAGCTGTTTTTT. It is translated as CASRQLSNTGELFF.

A few counts support this clone. The chain carries TRBV24-1 and TRBJ2-2, with D possibly matching TRBD2 (6 bases). Trimming took 1 base from V and 5 from J, leaving 7 bases between them. Germline loops: CDR1 KGHDR, CDR2 SFDVKD. The CDR3 consists of 14 residues. The CDR3 here is CATSDLSGTGELFF. The CDR3 nucleotides are TGTGCCACCAGTGATTTAAGCGGGACCGGGGAGCTGTTTTTT.

The chain joins TRBV2 to TRBJ1-1, with 7 positions matching TRBD1. The J segment lost 1 base and the V segment lost 6 bases, leaving 2 bases of the junction unmatched. Germline CDR1 and CDR2: SNHLY and FYNNEI. This CDR3 has 13 amino acids. For the CDR3, the DNA is TGTGCCAGCAGAGGACAGGAGAACACTGAAGCTTTCTTT. Translated, it gives CASRGQENTEAFF. Full variable domain (outside the CDR3, taken from reference TRBV2 and TRBJ1-1): EPEVTQTPSHQVTQMGQEVILRCVPISNHLYFYWYRQILGQKVEFLVSFYNNEISEKSEIFDDQFSVERPDGSNFTLKIRSTKLEDSAMYFCASRGQENTEAFFGQGTRLTVV.

This clone showed up just a few times. V and J are TRBV6-5 and TRBJ2-3, with 16 bases that match TRBD2. The CDR3 length is 16 residues. Germline V gives CDR1 MNHEY, CDR2 SVGAGI. Losses at the gene ends were 0 bases for V and 6 bases for J; bases not matched to a gene: 0. The CDR3 is CASSYSGLAGGDTQYF. CDR3 sequence (DNA): TGTGCCAGCAGTTACTCGGGACTAGCGGGAGGGGATACGCAGTATTTT.

The V call is TRBV27, the J call TRBJ1-5; tentative D call: TRBD1 (5 bases). Germline lookup yields CDR1 MNHEY and CDR2 SMNVEV (reference sequence). CDR3 length: 14 residues. Trimming took off 6 bases at V and 3 bases at J, with 12 bases between the two ends. The CDR3, as DNA: TGTGCCAGCAGCCCCCAGGGTTTCAATCAGCCCCAGCATTTT. It translates to CASSPQGFNQPQHF.

The chain combines TRBV5-1 with TRBJ2-7; the match to TRBD2 covers 14 bases. The V and J ends lost 0 bases and 1 base, in that order; junction bases with no gene match: 9. From germline, CDR1 is SGHRS and CDR2 YFSETQ. The CDR3 length is 19 residues. In DNA form, the CDR3 reads TGCGCCAGCAGCTTGGGAGGGGGACTAGCGGGAGTCAGGTCCTACGAGCAGTACTTC. Translating gives CASSLGGGLAGVRSYEQYF.

This clone is a singleton in its sample. The chain carries TRBV9 and TRBJ2-5, with a tentative D call TRBD2 (7 bases). Germline CDR1 SGDLS, CDR2 YYNGEE. V dropped 5 bases and J dropped 5 bases, with 19 bases sitting between them. The CDR3 sequence is 15 residues long. The CDR3 here is CASSGGGSMEETQYF. The DNA for the CDR3 is TGTGCCAGCAGTGGGGGCGGGAGTATGGAGGAGACCCAGTACTTC.

This chain's CDR3 is CATSRVGEAQYF. The CDR3 coding sequence is TGTGCCACCAGCAGAGTGGGTGAGGCCCAGTACTTC. V usage is TRBV15 and J usage is TRBJ2-5; the D is unclear. The CDR3 covers 12 residues. Germline V CDR1 and CDR2: LNHNV, YYDKDF (reference sequence). V lost 1 base, J lost 9 bases, and 9 bases lay in between. Variable domain in full (rest from reference TRBV15 and TRBJ2-5): DAMVIQNPRYQVTQFGKPVTLSCSQTLNHNVMYWYQQKSSQAPKLLFHYYDKDFNNEADTPDNFQSRRPNTSFCFLDIRSPGLGDTAMYLCATSRVGEAQYFGPGTRLLVL.

This chain joins TRBV27 and TRBJ2-5, with D tentatively TRBD2 (5 bases). This CDR3 region has 13 residues. Deletions cut 5 bases from V and 3 bases from J, with 10 bases between. Germline assignment: CDR1 MNHEY and CDR2 SMNVEV (reference sequence). CDR3 protein: CASSRPGKETQYF. As DNA, the CDR3 is TGTGCCAGCAGTCGTCCGGGGAAAGAGACCCAGTACTTC.